This note documents a single TCR beta chain sequence. These data come from a study of blood T cell repertoires in COVID-19. Participants came from some 23 US areas, aged roughly 18 to 89 years. TCRdb's copy holds only in-frame clones and misses some; the assay was immunoSEQ multiplex PCR. The sample holds roughly 200,000 clones; about 81% are singletons and the top ten take around 9%. V was cut by 9 bases and J by 1 base, with 11 bases left in between. This CDR3 has 13 residues. Germline values: CDR1 KGHDR, CDR2 SFDVKD. V is TRBV24-1 and J is TRBJ1-1; a weak D match, TRBD1 (5 bases). The sequence came from a man between 40 and 49 years old who had recovered from COVID-19. The sample comprised PBMCs or T cells enriched from blood (not recorded which). This CDR3 is CATRSGGNTEAFF. The CDR3 DNA reads as TGTGCCACCCGGTCCGGGGGGAACACTGAAGCTTTCTTT.